This T cell receptor (beta chain) comes out of a study of CD8+CD57+ T cells in acquired aplastic anemia. Study-level results: In common between the patients and the controls were around 30 CD8+ CDR3 sequences.

This clonotype was counted ten times or more. Its antigen is as yet unknown. Profiles of TCR beta VDJ and CDR3 were generated from a genomic DNA template. MiXCR, applied by TCRdb to the reads, yields one record per CDR3 protein. Seen here are 450,000 to 600,000 distinct CDR3 sequences, approximately 33% observed once, and the top ten hold less than 1%. Sequencing involved patients with CD8+CD57+ cell expansion previously shown by flow cytometry. The cohort consisted entirely of patients having severe acquired aplastic anemia. Patients were treatment-naive when blood was sampled. Trimming shortened V by 5 bases and J by 8 bases, and 10 bases separated the two germline ends. The CDR3 length is 13 residues. CDR1 LGHDT and CDR2 YNNKEL come from the germline V gene (reference sequence).

The receptor comes from a human donor with aplastic anemia. The J gene is TRBJ1-6, the V gene TRBV3-1; TRBD1 is a possible D gene (5 bases). The specimen was sorted CD4+, CD8+, or CD8+CD57+ T cells (not recorded which) from PBMCs. DNA of the CDR3: TGTGCCAGCAGCTATAAAGGGGATTCACCCCTCCACTTT. Its protein is CASSYKGDSPLHF.